This paragraph covers one T cell receptor (beta chain) sequence. Using immunoSEQ multiplex PCR, the repertoire was profiled, and TCRdb retains in-frame clones only, with some absent. Of under 80,000 clones detected, about 86% appear once; the ten largest clones hold 4.4%. V dropped 2 bases and J dropped 5 bases, with 9 bases sitting between them. The CDR3 runs to 13 residues. Germline V CDR1 and CDR2: KGHSH, LQKENI. This specimen belongs to a study of blood T cell repertoires in COVID-19. Study context: COVID-19 samples collected from the United States, Italy and Spain covered acute and convalescent phases. Nucleic acid was either cDNA or gDNA, and it came from T cells, B-cell-depleted T cells, or PBMCs.

The TCR sequence derives from a man aged 45-65 years with active COVID-19. The V call is TRBV18, the J call TRBJ2-5, with a tentative D call TRBD1 (6 bases). The sequenced sample was peripheral blood. The DNA of the CDR3 is TGTGCCAGCTCACCAGGGGGCAGGGAGACCCAGTACTTC. Amino acid sequence: CASSPGGRETQYF.